Listed below are T cell receptor beta chains from one sample, sequenced in a study of T cells in Graves' hyperthyroidism and ophthalmopathy. TCRdb passed the multiplex PCR reads through MiXCR, listing each CDR3 protein once. The sample consists of over 650,000 distinct CDR3 sequences, about 45% of them appearing once. Input material: peripheral blood or thyroid tissue (not recorded which). Source of these receptors: an adult man with Graves' disease, either hyperthyroidism or ophthalmopathy (not recorded which). The CDR3 runs from the conserved cysteine through the conserved F or W. The D gene is left open where the match is weak. Part of the rows lack a size; the others show once, few, many or a class for expanded clones.

v_gene: TRBV7-9
abundance: -
d_gene: TRBD1
j_gene: TRBJ2-7
CDR3nt: TGTGCCAGCAGCCCCACGACAGGGGGCCCCTACCAGCAGTACTTC
CDR3aa: CASSPTTGGPYQQYF

v_gene: TRBV3-1
abundance: -
d_gene: TRBD1
j_gene: TRBJ1-2
CDR3nt: TGTGCCAGCAGCCATCTCCGGGACAGTTTCTATGGCTACACCTTC
CDR3aa: CASSHLRDSFYGYTF

v_gene: TRBV29-1
abundance: -
d_gene: -
j_gene: TRBJ1-2
CDR3nt: TGCAGCTTAGACGCAGGGGCGACCCTCTGGGGCTACACCTTC
CDR3aa: CSLDAGATLWGYTF

v_gene: TRBV20-1
abundance: many
d_gene: TRBD2
j_gene: TRBJ2-5
CDR3nt: TGCAGTGCTAGAGGTGGCGGGAGGGCTCAAGAGACCCAGTACTTC
CDR3aa: CSARGGGRAQETQYF

v_gene: TRBV20-1
abundance: once
d_gene: -
j_gene: TRBJ1-2
CDR3nt: TGCAGTGCTAGCATCCGGGAGACTAACTATGGCCACACCTTC
CDR3aa: CSASIRETNYGHTF

v_gene: TRBV4-1
abundance: few
d_gene: TRBD1
j_gene: TRBJ1-4
CDR3nt: TGCGCCAGCCAGGGGGTGAATGAAAAACTGTTTTTT
CDR3aa: CASQGVNEKLFF

v_gene: TRBV14
abundance: few
d_gene: TRBD1
j_gene: TRBJ2-7
CDR3nt: TGTGCCAGCAGCCAAGGGGTCAGGGGGCGACAGTACGAGCAGTACTTC
CDR3aa: CASSQGVRGRQYEQYF

v_gene: TRBV5-1
abundance: -
d_gene: TRBD2
j_gene: TRBJ2-7
CDR3nt: TGCGCCAGCAGCTACCGCGGGACTAGCGGGAGGTCGGCCTACGAGCAGTACTTC
CDR3aa: CASSYRGTSGRSAYEQYF

v_gene: TRBV7-9
abundance: many
d_gene: TRBD1
j_gene: TRBJ1-1
CDR3nt: TGTGCCAGCAGCTTAGTCGGGACAGGGGACACTGAAGCTTTCTTT
CDR3aa: CASSLVGTGDTEAFF

v_gene: TRBV9
abundance: -
d_gene: -
j_gene: TRBJ1-5
CDR3nt: TGTGCCAGCAGCTCGAGCGGAGGCTTTCGACAGCCCCAGCATTTT
CDR3aa: CASSSSGGFRQPQHF

v_gene: TRBV7-3
abundance: few
d_gene: TRBD1
j_gene: TRBJ1-1
CDR3nt: TGTGCCAGCAGCCGCGGGACAGGGGACACTGAAGCTTTCTTT
CDR3aa: CASSRGTGDTEAFF

v_gene: TRBV29-1
abundance: -
d_gene: -
j_gene: TRBJ1-2
CDR3nt: TGCAGCGTTGAAAGACGGAACACGTATGGCTACACCTTC
CDR3aa: CSVERRNTYGYTF

v_gene: TRBV20-1
abundance: few
d_gene: TRBD1
j_gene: TRBJ2-7
CDR3nt: TGCAGTGCTAGAGAAGAAACAGGGGCCCTAACCTACGAGCAGTACTTC
CDR3aa: CSAREETGALTYEQYF

v_gene: TRBV7-8
abundance: -
d_gene: -
j_gene: TRBJ1-5
CDR3nt: TGTGCCAGCAGTGAACAGGATTTT
CDR3aa: CASSEQDF

v_gene: TRBV10-3
abundance: many
d_gene: TRBD1
j_gene: TRBJ1-2
CDR3nt: TGTGCCATCAGCGGACAGGGTTTTGGCTACACCTTC
CDR3aa: CAISGQGFGYTF

v_gene: TRBV7-9
abundance: many
d_gene: -
j_gene: TRBJ2-2
CDR3nt: TGTGCCAGCAGCCCGGAGGGGGAGCTGTTTTTT
CDR3aa: CASSPEGELFF

v_gene: TRBV9
abundance: many
d_gene: -
j_gene: TRBJ1-6
CDR3nt: TGTGCCAGCAGCTTTCAACAGGCGACACCCCTCCACTTT
CDR3aa: CASSFQQATPLHF

v_gene: TRBV7-9
abundance: -
d_gene: -
j_gene: TRBJ1-4
CDR3nt: TGTGCCAGCAGCTTGCCGGTAGCGGATGAAAAACTGTTTTTT
CDR3aa: CASSLPVADEKLFF

v_gene: TRBV11-1
abundance: -
d_gene: -
j_gene: TRBJ1-1
CDR3nt: TGTGCCAGCACCTTGGCGGCTGAAGCTTTCTTT
CDR3aa: CASTLAAEAFF

v_gene: TRBV29-1
abundance: once
d_gene: -
j_gene: TRBJ2-5
CDR3nt: TGCAGCGTTGGCCCCCAAGAGACCCAGTACTTC
CDR3aa: CSVGPQETQYF

v_gene: TRBV12-3/TRBV12-4
abundance: -
d_gene: -
j_gene: TRBJ1-1
CDR3nt: TGTGCCAGCAGTTTAGCGCGGGTATACGGTGAAGCTTTCTTT
CDR3aa: CASSLARVYGEAFF

v_gene: TRBV20-1
abundance: -
d_gene: TRBD1
j_gene: TRBJ1-1
CDR3nt: TGCAGTGCTTTAGGGACAGCCCAAATTATGAACACTGAAGCTTTCTTT
CDR3aa: CSALGTAQIMNTEAFF

v_gene: TRBV29-1
abundance: -
d_gene: -
j_gene: TRBJ1-1
CDR3nt: TGCAGCCGCACGAAAGGAACAGCGGCTAACACTGAAGCTTTCTTT
CDR3aa: CSRTKGTAANTEAFF

v_gene: TRBV20-1
abundance: -
d_gene: -
j_gene: TRBJ2-5
CDR3nt: TGCAGTGCTAGCGCACCTCAAGAGACCCAGTACTTC
CDR3aa: CSASAPQETQYF

v_gene: TRBV24-1
abundance: -
d_gene: -
j_gene: TRBJ1-5
CDR3nt: TGTGCCGCCAGTGACCTTGACAGCAATCAGCCCCAGCATTTT
CDR3aa: CAASDLDSNQPQHF

v_gene: TRBV7-9
abundance: many
d_gene: -
j_gene: TRBJ1-2
CDR3nt: TGTGCCAGCAGCTTAGGAGGACTGGTAAAGGGCTACACCTTC
CDR3aa: CASSLGGLVKGYTF

v_gene: TRBV2
abundance: many
d_gene: -
j_gene: TRBJ1-6
CDR3nt: TGTGCCAGCACATCTGGGGACTATAATTCACCCCTCCACTTT
CDR3aa: CASTSGDYNSPLHF

v_gene: TRBV7-9
abundance: many
d_gene: -
j_gene: TRBJ1-2
CDR3nt: TGTGCCAGCAGCTCGCGACAGGCCCTCTATGGCTACACCTTC
CDR3aa: CASSSRQALYGYTF

v_gene: TRBV7-9
abundance: once
d_gene: -
j_gene: TRBJ1-2
CDR3nt: TGTGCCAGCAGCTTAGCGCGGTCAGGTGGAAACACCTTC
CDR3aa: CASSLARSGGNTF

v_gene: TRBV5-6
abundance: -
d_gene: -
j_gene: TRBJ1-1
CDR3nt: TGTGCCAGCAGCTTGGGGGGGGCTGAGGAAGCTTTCTTT
CDR3aa: CASSLGGAEEAFF

v_gene: TRBV2
abundance: few
d_gene: -
j_gene: TRBJ1-2
CDR3nt: TGTGCCAGCAGTGATCGTCCGTACTATGGCTACACCTTC
CDR3aa: CASSDRPYYGYTF

v_gene: TRBV15
abundance: -
d_gene: TRBD1
j_gene: TRBJ2-7
CDR3nt: TGTGCCGCCAGCAGCTTGGGCGACAGGGGTTACGAGCAGTACTTC
CDR3aa: CAASSLGDRGYEQYF

v_gene: TRBV29-1
abundance: -
d_gene: TRBD1
j_gene: TRBJ2-5
CDR3nt: TGCAGCGTACGGGACAGCCAAGAGACCCAGTACTTC
CDR3aa: CSVRDSQETQYF

v_gene: TRBV24-1
abundance: -
d_gene: -
j_gene: TRBJ2-7
CDR3nt: TGTGCCACCAGTGCCAGATTCGACAGTCCCTACGAGCAGTACTTC
CDR3aa: CATSARFDSPYEQYF

v_gene: TRBV7-3
abundance: -
d_gene: TRBD2
j_gene: TRBJ2-7
CDR3nt: TGTGCCAGCAGACCGAGGGGACTAGCGGAGTCCTACGAGCAGTACTTC
CDR3aa: CASRPRGLAESYEQYF

v_gene: TRBV10-3
abundance: -
d_gene: TRBD1
j_gene: TRBJ1-5
CDR3nt: TGTGCCATCAGTAAAACAGGGGTTAGCAATCAGCCCCAGCATTTT
CDR3aa: CAISKTGVSNQPQHF

v_gene: TRBV6-5
abundance: few
d_gene: -
j_gene: TRBJ1-5
CDR3nt: TGTGCCAGCAGTGAAGTTGAAGGGATCAATCAGCCCCAGCATTTT
CDR3aa: CASSEVEGINQPQHF

v_gene: TRBV6-5
abundance: few
d_gene: TRBD2
j_gene: TRBJ2-5
CDR3nt: TGTGCCAGCAGACGCCCGGGGGGGGCAGAGACCCAGTACTTC
CDR3aa: CASRRPGGAETQYF

v_gene: TRBV7-4
abundance: -
d_gene: TRBD1
j_gene: TRBJ1-1
CDR3nt: TGTGCCAGCAGCTTTACAGGGGAGAACACTGAAGCTTTCTTT
CDR3aa: CASSFTGENTEAFF

v_gene: TRBV20-1
abundance: -
d_gene: TRBD1
j_gene: TRBJ1-2
CDR3nt: TGCAGTGCCCCAGACAGGGGACAGAGCTATGGCTACACCTTC
CDR3aa: CSAPDRGQSYGYTF

v_gene: TRBV2
abundance: few
d_gene: -
j_gene: TRBJ1-5
CDR3nt: TGTGCCAGCAGTGGGGCAGGAACCAATCAGCCCCAGCATTTT
CDR3aa: CASSGAGTNQPQHF

v_gene: TRBV20-1
abundance: few
d_gene: TRBD2
j_gene: TRBJ2-7
CDR3nt: TGCAGTGCCATACGACTAGCGGGGTACGAGCAGTACTTC
CDR3aa: CSAIRLAGYEQYF

v_gene: TRBV7-9
abundance: -
d_gene: TRBD2
j_gene: TRBJ2-7
CDR3nt: TGTGCCAGCAGCTTGTGGGAAGCGGGAGGGACTTCCTACGAGCAGTACTTC
CDR3aa: CASSLWEAGGTSYEQYF

v_gene: TRBV15
abundance: many
d_gene: -
j_gene: TRBJ1-3
CDR3nt: TGTGCCACCAGCAGAGGGTCGTTAAGATCTGGAAACACCATATATTTT
CDR3aa: CATSRGSLRSGNTIYF

v_gene: TRBV5-1
abundance: many
d_gene: -
j_gene: TRBJ1-2
CDR3nt: TGCGCCAGCAGCCTGGGACGGAACAACTATGGCTACACCTTC
CDR3aa: CASSLGRNNYGYTF

v_gene: TRBV11-2
abundance: -
d_gene: -
j_gene: TRBJ1-5
CDR3nt: TGTGCCAGCAGCCACTATCGCAGCAATCAGCCCCAGCATTTT
CDR3aa: CASSHYRSNQPQHF

v_gene: TRBV6-2/TRBV6-3
abundance: few
d_gene: -
j_gene: TRBJ1-5
CDR3nt: TGTGCCAGCAGGGGACCCCGGGATAGCAATCAGCCCCAGCATTTT
CDR3aa: CASRGPRDSNQPQHF

v_gene: TRBV5-1
abundance: -
d_gene: -
j_gene: TRBJ2-2
CDR3nt: TGTGCCAGCAGCTTGGGGGCCTCGAACACCGGGGAGCTGTTTTTT
CDR3aa: CASSLGASNTGELFF

v_gene: TRBV12-3/TRBV12-4
abundance: many
d_gene: -
j_gene: TRBJ1-6
CDR3nt: TGTGCCAGCAGTTTGGTGACGGGACCTAATTCACCCCTCCACTTT
CDR3aa: CASSLVTGPNSPLHF

v_gene: TRBV25-1
abundance: many
d_gene: TRBD1
j_gene: TRBJ1-2
CDR3nt: TGTGCCAGCAGTGAGATCGGACAGGACTACTATGGCTACACCTTC
CDR3aa: CASSEIGQDYYGYTF

v_gene: TRBV12-3/TRBV12-4
abundance: few
d_gene: -
j_gene: TRBJ1-2
CDR3nt: TGTGCCAGCAGTTTACAGGATTGGGACCATGGCTACACCTTC
CDR3aa: CASSLQDWDHGYTF

v_gene: TRBV29-1
abundance: many
d_gene: -
j_gene: TRBJ1-1
CDR3nt: TGCAGCGCCACACCTGGCGTTGGAACTGAAGCTTTCTTT
CDR3aa: CSATPGVGTEAFF

v_gene: TRBV12-5
abundance: many
d_gene: -
j_gene: TRBJ2-7
CDR3nt: TGTGCTAGTGGTATGTCGGGCTACGAGCAGTACTTC
CDR3aa: CASGMSGYEQYF

v_gene: TRBV19
abundance: once
d_gene: TRBD1
j_gene: TRBJ2-2
CDR3nt: TGTGCCAGTAGTGCGGACAGGGGCAACGGGGAGCTGTTTTTT
CDR3aa: CASSADRGNGELFF

v_gene: TRBV20-1
abundance: -
d_gene: TRBD2
j_gene: TRBJ2-7
CDR3nt: TGCAGTGCTAGTTTGGCGGGAGGGCCACACGAGCAGTACTTC
CDR3aa: CSASLAGGPHEQYF

v_gene: TRBV2
abundance: -
d_gene: TRBD1
j_gene: TRBJ1-2
CDR3nt: TGTGCCAGCAGTTACTCGAGACAGGGGGATGTCCCCTTC
CDR3aa: CASSYSRQGDVPF